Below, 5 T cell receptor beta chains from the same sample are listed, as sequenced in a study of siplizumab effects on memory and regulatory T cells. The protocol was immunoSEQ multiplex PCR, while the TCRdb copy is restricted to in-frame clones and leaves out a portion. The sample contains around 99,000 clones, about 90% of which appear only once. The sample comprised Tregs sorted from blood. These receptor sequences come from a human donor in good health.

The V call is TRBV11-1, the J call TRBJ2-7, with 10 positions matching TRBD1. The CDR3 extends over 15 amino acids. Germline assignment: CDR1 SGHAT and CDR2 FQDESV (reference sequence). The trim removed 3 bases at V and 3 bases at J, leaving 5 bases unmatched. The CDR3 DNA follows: TGTGCCAGCAGCTTGGACAGGGGGGTTTTCTACGAGCAGTACTTC. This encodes CASSLDRGVFYEQYF.

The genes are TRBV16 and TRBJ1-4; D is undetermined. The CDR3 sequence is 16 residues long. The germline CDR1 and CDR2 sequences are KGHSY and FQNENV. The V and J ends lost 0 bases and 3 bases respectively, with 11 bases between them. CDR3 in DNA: TGTGCCAGCAGCCAATCGTTCGCCAGATCTAATGAAAAACTGTTTTTT. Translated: CASSQSFARSNEKLFF.

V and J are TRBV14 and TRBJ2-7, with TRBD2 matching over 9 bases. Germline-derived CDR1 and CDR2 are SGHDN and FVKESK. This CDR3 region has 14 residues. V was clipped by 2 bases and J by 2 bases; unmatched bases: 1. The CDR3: CASSQLAGTYEQYF. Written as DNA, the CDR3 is TGTGCCAGCAGCCAACTAGCGGGAACCTACGAGCAGTACTTC.

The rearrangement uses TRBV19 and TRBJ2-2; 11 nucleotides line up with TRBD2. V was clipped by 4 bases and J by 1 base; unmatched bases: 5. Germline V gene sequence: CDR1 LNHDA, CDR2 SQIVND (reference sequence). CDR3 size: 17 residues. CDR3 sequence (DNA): TGTGCCAGTAGTAAGCTTGGGACTAGCGGGAACACCGGGGAGCTGTTTTTT. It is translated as CASSKLGTSGNTGELFF. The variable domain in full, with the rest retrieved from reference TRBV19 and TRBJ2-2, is DGGITQSPKYLFRKEGQNVTLSCEQNLNHDAMYWYRQDPGQGLRLIYYSQIVNDFQKGDIAEGYSVSREKKESFPLTVTSAQKNPTAFYLCASSKLGTSGNTGELFFGEGSRLTVL.

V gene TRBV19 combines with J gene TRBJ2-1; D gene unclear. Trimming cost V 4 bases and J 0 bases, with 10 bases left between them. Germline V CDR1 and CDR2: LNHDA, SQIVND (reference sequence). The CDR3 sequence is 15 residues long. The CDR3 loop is CASSNLVGSYNEQFF. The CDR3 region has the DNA TGTGCCAGTAGTAACCTCGTCGGCTCCTACAATGAGCAGTTCTTC.